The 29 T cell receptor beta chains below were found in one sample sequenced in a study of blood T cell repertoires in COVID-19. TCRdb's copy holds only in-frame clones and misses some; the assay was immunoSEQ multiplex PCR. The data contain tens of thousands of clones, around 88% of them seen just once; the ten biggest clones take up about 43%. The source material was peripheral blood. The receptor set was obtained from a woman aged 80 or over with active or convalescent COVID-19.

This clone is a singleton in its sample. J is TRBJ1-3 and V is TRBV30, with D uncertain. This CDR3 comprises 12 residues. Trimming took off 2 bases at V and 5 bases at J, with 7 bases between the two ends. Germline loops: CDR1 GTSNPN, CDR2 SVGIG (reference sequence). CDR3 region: CAWSPSRNTIYF. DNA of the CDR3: TGTGCCTGGAGTCCATCTAGAAACACCATATATTTT.

The CDR3 loop reads CASRLTGQGQYNEQFF. The CDR3 region has the DNA TGCGCCAGCCGACTTACGGGACAGGGACAATACAATGAGCAGTTCTTC. The chain recombines TRBV5-1 with TRBJ2-1; the match to TRBD1 covers 9 bases. Germline V gives CDR1 SGHRS, CDR2 YFSETQ. The CDR3 sequence is 16 residues long. V lost 7 bases and J lost 4; bases outside the gene matches: 12.

CDR3 region: CASSLVQRATRGYTF. The CDR3 coding sequence is TGTGCCAGCAGTTTAGTGCAGCGGGCGACTCGGGGCTACACCTTC. The chain carries TRBV28 and TRBJ1-2; D not certain. The germline gives CDR1 MDHEN, CDR2 SYDVKM. The CDR3 has 15 amino acids. With 2 bases removed from V and 8 bases from J, the gap between germline ends came to 18 bases.

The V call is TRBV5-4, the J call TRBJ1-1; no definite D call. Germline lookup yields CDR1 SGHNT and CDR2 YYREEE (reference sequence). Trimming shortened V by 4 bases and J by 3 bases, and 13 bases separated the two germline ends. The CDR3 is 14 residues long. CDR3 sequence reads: CASSAPGRDTEAFF. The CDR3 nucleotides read TGTGCCAGCAGCGCCCCCGGCCGGGACACTGAAGCTTTCTTT.

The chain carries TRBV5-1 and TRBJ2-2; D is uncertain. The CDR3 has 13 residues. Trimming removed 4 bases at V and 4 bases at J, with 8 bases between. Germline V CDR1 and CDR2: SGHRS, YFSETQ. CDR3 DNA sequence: TGCGCCAGCAGCCCTTCGGGCACCGGGGAGCTGTTTTTT. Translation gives CASSPSGTGELFF.

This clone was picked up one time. CDR3 region: CASDIRGVRNQPQHF. The CDR3, as DNA: TGTGCCAGTGATATTCGGGGGGTTCGCAATCAGCCCCAGCATTTT. V gene TRBV19 combines with J gene TRBJ1-5; D is possibly TRBD1 (5 bases). Trimming left V 8 bases short and J 2 bases short, with 16 bases between. CDR1 and CDR2 (germline): LNHDA, SQIVND (reference sequence). The CDR3 runs to 15 residues. Full variable domain (missing parts from reference TRBV19 and TRBJ1-5): DGGITQSPKYLFRKEGQNVTLSCEQNLNHDAMYWYRQDPGQGLRLIYYSQIVNDFQKGDIAEGYSVSREKKESFPLTVTSAQKNPTAFYLCASDIRGVRNQPQHFGDGTRLSIL.

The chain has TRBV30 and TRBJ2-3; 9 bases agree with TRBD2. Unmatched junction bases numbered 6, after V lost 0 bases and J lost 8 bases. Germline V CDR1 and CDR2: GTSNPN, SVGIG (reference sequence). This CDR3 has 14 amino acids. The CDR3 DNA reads TGTGCCTGGAGTGTCGGTAGCGGGAGTGGTACGCAGTATTTT. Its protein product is CAWSVGSGSGTQYF.

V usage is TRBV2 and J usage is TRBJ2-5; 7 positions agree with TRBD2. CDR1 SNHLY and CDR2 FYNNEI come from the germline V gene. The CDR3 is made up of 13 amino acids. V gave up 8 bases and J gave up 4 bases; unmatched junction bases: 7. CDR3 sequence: CASSSSGGETQYF. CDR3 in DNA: TGTGCCAGCTCTTCTAGCGGAGGAGAGACCCAGTACTTC.

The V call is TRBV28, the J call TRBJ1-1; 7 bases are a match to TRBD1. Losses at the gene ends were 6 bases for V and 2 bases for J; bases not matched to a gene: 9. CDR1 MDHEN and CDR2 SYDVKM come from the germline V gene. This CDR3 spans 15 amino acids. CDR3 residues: CASRPGQVANTEAFF. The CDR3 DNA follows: TGTGCCAGCAGACCAGGACAGGTAGCTAACACTGAAGCTTTCTTT.

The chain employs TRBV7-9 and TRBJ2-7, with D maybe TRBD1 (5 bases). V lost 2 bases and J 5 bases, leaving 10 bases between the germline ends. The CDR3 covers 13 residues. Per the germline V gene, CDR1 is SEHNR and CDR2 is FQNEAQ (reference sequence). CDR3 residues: CASSLNTGNEQYF. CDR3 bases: TGTGCCAGCAGCTTAAACACAGGTAACGAGCAGTACTTC.

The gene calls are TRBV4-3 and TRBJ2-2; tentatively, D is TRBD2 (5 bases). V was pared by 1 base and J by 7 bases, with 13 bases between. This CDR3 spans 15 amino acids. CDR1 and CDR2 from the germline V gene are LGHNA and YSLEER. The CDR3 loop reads CASSQGVWELGELFF. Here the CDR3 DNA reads TGCGCCAGCAGCCAAGGGGTATGGGAGCTCGGGGAGCTGTTTTTT.

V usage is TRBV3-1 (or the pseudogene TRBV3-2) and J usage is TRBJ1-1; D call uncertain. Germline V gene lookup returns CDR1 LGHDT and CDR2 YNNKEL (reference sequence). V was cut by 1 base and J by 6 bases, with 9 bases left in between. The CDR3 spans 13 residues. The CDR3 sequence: CASSQVPGAEAFF. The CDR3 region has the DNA TGTGCCAGCAGCCAAGTCCCGGGTGCTGAAGCTTTCTTT.

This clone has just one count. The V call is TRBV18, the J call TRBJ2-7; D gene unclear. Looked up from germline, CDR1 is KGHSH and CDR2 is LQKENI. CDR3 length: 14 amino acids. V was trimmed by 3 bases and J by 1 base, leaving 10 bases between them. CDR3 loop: CASSPGVTSYEQYF. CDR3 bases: TGTGCCAGCTCACCGGGCGTCACTTCCTACGAGCAGTACTTC.

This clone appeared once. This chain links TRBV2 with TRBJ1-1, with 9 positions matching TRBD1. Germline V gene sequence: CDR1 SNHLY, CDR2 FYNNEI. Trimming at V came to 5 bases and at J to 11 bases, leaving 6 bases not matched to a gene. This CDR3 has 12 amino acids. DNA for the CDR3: TGTGCCAGCAGTTTCGGACAGGGGCGGGCTTTCTTT. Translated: CASSFGQGRAFF.

CDR3 nucleotides: TGTGCCAGTCGACAGGACTCTGGAAACACCATATATTTT. Translation: CASRQDSGNTIYF. This chain joins TRBV19 and TRBJ1-3, with a tentative D call TRBD1 (6 bases). V shed 8 bases and J shed 0 bases, with 8 bases lying between them. In germline, CDR1 is LNHDA, CDR2 SQIVND (reference sequence). CDR3 size: 13 residues.

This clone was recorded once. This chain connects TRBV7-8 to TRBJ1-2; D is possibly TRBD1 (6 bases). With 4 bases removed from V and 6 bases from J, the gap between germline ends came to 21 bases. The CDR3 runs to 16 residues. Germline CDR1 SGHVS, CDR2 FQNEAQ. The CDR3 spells CASSSALQGQVNGYTF. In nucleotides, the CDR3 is TGTGCCAGCAGCTCCGCTCTTCAGGGGCAAGTCAATGGCTACACCTTC. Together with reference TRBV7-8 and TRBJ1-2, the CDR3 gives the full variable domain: GAGVSQSPRYKVAKRGQDVALRCDPISGHVSLFWYQQALGQGPEFLTYFQNEAQLDKSGLPSDRFFAERPEGSVSTLKIQRTQQEDSAVYLCASSSALQGQVNGYTFGSGTRLTVV.

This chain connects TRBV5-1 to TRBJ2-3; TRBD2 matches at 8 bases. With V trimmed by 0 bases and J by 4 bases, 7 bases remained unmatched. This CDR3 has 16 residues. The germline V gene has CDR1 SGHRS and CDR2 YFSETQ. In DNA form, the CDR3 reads TGCGCCAGCAGCTTGGGACTAGCGAGGCGGGCAGATACGCAGTATTTT. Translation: CASSLGLARRADTQYF.

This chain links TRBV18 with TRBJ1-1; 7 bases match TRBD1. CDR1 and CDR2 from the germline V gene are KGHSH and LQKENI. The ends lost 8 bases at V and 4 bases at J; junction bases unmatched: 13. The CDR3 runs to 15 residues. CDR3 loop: CASHGATGSGTEAFF. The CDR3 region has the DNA TGTGCCAGCCACGGGGCGACAGGGTCAGGCACTGAAGCTTTCTTT.

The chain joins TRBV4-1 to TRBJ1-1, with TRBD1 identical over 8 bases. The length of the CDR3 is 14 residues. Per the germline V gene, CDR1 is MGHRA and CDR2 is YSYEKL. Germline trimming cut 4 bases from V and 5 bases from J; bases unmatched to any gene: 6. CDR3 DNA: TGCGCCAGCAGCCCGTTACAGGGGGGGACTGAAGCTTTCTTT. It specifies CASSPLQGGTEAFF.

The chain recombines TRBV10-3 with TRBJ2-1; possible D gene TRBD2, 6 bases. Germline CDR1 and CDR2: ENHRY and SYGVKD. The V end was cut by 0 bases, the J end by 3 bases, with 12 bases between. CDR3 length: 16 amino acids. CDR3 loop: CAISESAPSVYNEQFF. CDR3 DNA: TGTGCCATCAGTGAGTCGGCGCCTAGCGTCTACAATGAGCAGTTCTTC.

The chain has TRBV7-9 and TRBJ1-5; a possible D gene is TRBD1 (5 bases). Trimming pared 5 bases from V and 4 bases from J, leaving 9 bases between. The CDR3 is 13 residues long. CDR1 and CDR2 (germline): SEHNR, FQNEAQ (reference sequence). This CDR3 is CASSRDRNQPQHF. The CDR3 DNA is TGTGCCAGCAGCCGAGACAGAAATCAGCCCCAGCATTTT.

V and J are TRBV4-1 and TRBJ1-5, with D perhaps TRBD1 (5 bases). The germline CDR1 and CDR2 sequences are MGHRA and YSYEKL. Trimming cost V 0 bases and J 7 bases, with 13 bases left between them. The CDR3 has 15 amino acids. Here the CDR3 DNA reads TGCGCCAGCAGCCAAGATCAAGGGGTTGGGCAGCCCCAGCATTTT. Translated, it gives CASSQDQGVGQPQHF.

CDR3 bases: TGTGCCAGCAGTTTGACAGGGGGCGATGGAAAACTGTTTTTT. Its translation: CASSLTGGDGKLFF. The rearrangement joins TRBV27 to TRBJ1-4; 10 bases agree with TRBD1. Germline lookup yields CDR1 MNHEY and CDR2 SMNVEV (reference sequence). The CDR3 totals 14 residues. Trimming removed 3 bases from V and 10 bases from J; junction bases left unmatched: 5. Using reference TRBV27 and TRBJ1-4 for the parts outside the CDR3, the full variable domain is EAQVTQNPRYLITVTGKKLTVTCSQNMNHEYMSWYRQDPGLGLRQIYYSMNVEVTDKGDVPEGYKVSRKEKRNFPLILESPSPNQTSLYFCASSLTGGDGKLFFGSGTQLSVL.

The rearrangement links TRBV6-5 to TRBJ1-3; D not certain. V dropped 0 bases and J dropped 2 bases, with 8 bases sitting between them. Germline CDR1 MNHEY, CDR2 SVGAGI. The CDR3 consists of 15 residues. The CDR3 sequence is CASSYSLVAGNTIYF. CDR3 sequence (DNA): TGTGCCAGCAGTTACTCGCTAGTTGCTGGAAACACCATATATTTT.

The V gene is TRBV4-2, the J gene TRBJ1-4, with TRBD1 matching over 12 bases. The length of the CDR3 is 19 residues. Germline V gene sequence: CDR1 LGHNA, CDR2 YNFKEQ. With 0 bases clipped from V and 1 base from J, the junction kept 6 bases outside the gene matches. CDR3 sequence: CASSQDPGQGALTNEKLFF. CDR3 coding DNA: TGTGCCAGCAGCCAAGATCCGGGACAGGGGGCTCTAACTAATGAAAAACTGTTTTTT.

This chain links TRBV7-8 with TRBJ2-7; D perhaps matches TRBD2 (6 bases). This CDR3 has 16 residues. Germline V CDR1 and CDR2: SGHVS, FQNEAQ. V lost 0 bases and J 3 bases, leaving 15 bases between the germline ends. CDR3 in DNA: TGTGCCAGCAGCTTAGCGCTTACGGGGGTCAGCTACGAGCAGTACTTC. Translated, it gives CASSLALTGVSYEQYF.

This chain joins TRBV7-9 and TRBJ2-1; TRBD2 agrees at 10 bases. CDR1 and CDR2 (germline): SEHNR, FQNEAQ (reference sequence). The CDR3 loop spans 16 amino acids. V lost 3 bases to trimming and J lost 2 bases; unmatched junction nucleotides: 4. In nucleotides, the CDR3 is TGTGCCAGCAGCTTCCAGGGACTAGCGCCCTACAATGAGCAGTTCTTC. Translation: CASSFQGLAPYNEQFF.

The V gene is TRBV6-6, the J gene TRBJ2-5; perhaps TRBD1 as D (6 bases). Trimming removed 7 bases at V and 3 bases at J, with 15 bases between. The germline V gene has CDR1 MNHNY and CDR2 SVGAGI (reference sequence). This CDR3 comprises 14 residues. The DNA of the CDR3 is TGTGCCAGCAACCCCGCCACAGGGAAAGAGACCCAGTACTTC. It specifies CASNPATGKETQYF.

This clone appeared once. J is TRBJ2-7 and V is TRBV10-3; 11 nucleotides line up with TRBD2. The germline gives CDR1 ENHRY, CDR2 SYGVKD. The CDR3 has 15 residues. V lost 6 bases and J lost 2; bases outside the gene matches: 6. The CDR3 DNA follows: TGTGCCATCAGCGGGACTAGCGGAGTCACCTACGAGCAGTACTTC. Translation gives CAISGTSGVTYEQYF.